What follows are 2 T cell receptor beta chains derived from one specimen sequenced in a study of blood T cells in healthy people across ages. The authors ran a second PCR of roughly 7 to 11 cycles using a sample-barcoded 5' primer and a J-beta primer mix. From the 5' RACE reads, TCRdb called clonotypes with MiXCR, one entry per CDR3 protein. The sample records around 650,000 distinct CDR3 sequences, 32% being singletons. The specimen was blood. These receptors were obtained from a woman of 80 years or more in good health.

There are many counts of this clonotype. J is TRBJ2-1 and V is TRBV7-3, with D unresolved. V was shortened by 0 bases and J by 9 bases, with 9 bases between the two germline ends. The germline V gene encodes CDR1 SGHTA and CDR2 FQGTGA. The CDR3 sequence is 13 residues long. The CDR3 spells CASSLTLISEQFF. The CDR3 nucleotides are TGTGCCAGCAGCTTAACGCTCATATCTGAGCAGTTCTTC.

V usage is TRBV5-8 and J usage is TRBJ2-6, with TRBD2 matching 7 bases. The germline V gene encodes CDR1 SGHTS and CDR2 YDEGEE. Losses at the gene ends were 4 bases for V and 2 bases for J; bases not matched to a gene: 15. The CDR3 extends over 19 amino acids. As DNA, the CDR3 is TGTGCCAGCAGCCAACCCGACGCTCCCGGGACTACTGGGGCCAACGTCCTGACTTTC. Translated, it gives CASSQPDAPGTTGANVLTF.